Each of the 12 T cell receptor beta chains below was sequenced from the same sample in a study of T-cell memory formation after mild COVID-19. From the 5' RACE reads, TCRdb called clonotypes with MiXCR, one entry per CDR3 protein. This sample has over 150,000 distinct CDR3 sequences, with around 21% found just once. Material for sequencing was PBMCs or a T cell subset sorted from them (not recorded which). All receptors derive from an adult woman who had mild COVID-19 (a few samples of this study predate the infection). Cell type and time point are not known.

The V call is TRBV7-9, the J call TRBJ2-5, with D perhaps matching TRBD2 (7 bases). This CDR3 is 13 amino acids long. V dropped 11 bases and J dropped 3 bases, with 16 bases sitting between them. CDR1 SEHNR and CDR2 FQNEAQ come from the germline V gene (reference sequence). The CDR3 DNA sequence: TGTGCCTCAAGCTGGGGGGGCGAAGAGACCCAGTACTTC. Protein: CASSWGGEETQYF.

This clonotype has just a few counts. V is TRBV7-9 and J is TRBJ1-2; D is undetermined. There are 15 residues in the CDR3. Trimming took 5 bases from V and 4 from J, leaving 17 bases between them. Germline CDR1 SEHNR, CDR2 FQNEAQ (reference sequence). CDR3 sequence reads: CASSANAGALYGYTF. In DNA, the CDR3 is TGTGCCAGCAGCGCAAACGCGGGAGCACTCTATGGCTACACCTTC. Supplemented by reference TRBV7-9 and TRBJ1-2, the full variable domain reads DTGVSQNPRHKITKRGQNVTFRCDPISEHNRLYWYRQTLGQGPEFLTYFQNEAQLEKSRLLSDRFSAERPKGSFSTLEIQRTEQGDSAMYLCASSANAGALYGYTFGSGTRLTVV.

V usage is TRBV7-9 and J usage is TRBJ1-1; 9 bases line up with TRBD1. The germline gives CDR1 SEHNR, CDR2 FQNEAQ (reference sequence). V lost 4 bases, J lost 4 bases, and 13 bases stayed unmatched. This CDR3 is built from 17 residues. The CDR3 here is CASSSPVVGTGSTEAFF. The CDR3 coding sequence is TGTGCCAGCAGCTCGCCGGTGGTCGGGACAGGGAGCACTGAAGCTTTCTTT. Complete variable domain (other parts from reference TRBV7-9 and TRBJ1-1): DTGVSQNPRHKITKRGQNVTFRCDPISEHNRLYWYRQTLGQGPEFLTYFQNEAQLEKSRLLSDRFSAERPKGSFSTLEIQRTEQGDSAMYLCASSSPVVGTGSTEAFFGQGTRLTVV.

In its sample, this clonotype was seen a few times. This rearrangement joins TRBV10-3 to TRBJ1-5; TRBD1 matches at 8 bases. CDR3 length: 15 residues. Unmatched junction bases numbered 11, after V lost 4 bases and J lost 9 bases. Germline assignment: CDR1 ENHRY and CDR2 SYGVKD. The CDR3 DNA sequence: TGTGCCATCAGTGGAGACGACAGGGGCACATTGCCCCAGCATTTT. It yields the protein CAISGDDRGTLPQHF.

This clonotype occurred a few times. This chain's CDR3 is CATSREGREGTDTQYF. The CDR3 DNA follows: TGTGCCACCAGCAGAGAGGGGCGGGAGGGTACAGATACGCAGTATTTT. The chain uses TRBV15 and TRBJ2-3; 9 bases match TRBD2. This CDR3 is 16 amino acids long. Per germline, CDR1 LNHNV and CDR2 YYDKDF (reference sequence). After removal of 0 bases from V and 3 bases from J, the junction contained 4 bases not matched to a gene.

This clonotype occurred a few times. The chain couples TRBV14 to TRBJ2-2, with D tentatively TRBD1 (6 bases). Germline CDR1 SGHDN, CDR2 FVKESK. V lost 4 bases to trimming and J lost 2 bases, with 14 bases between them. There are 16 residues in the CDR3. The CDR3 loop reads CASSPLGGLNTGELFF. The CDR3 DNA is TGTGCCAGCAGCCCGCTAGGGGGATTAAACACCGGGGAGCTGTTTTTT.

This clonotype has only a few counts. The rearrangement joins TRBV6-2 or TRBV6-3 to TRBJ2-1; D unresolved. Germline values: CDR1 MNHEY, CDR2 SVGEGT. The CDR3 has 14 amino acids. V was pared by 2 bases and J by 6 bases, with 11 bases between. This chain's CDR3 is CASSYDTPGNEQFF. For the CDR3, the DNA is TGTGCCAGCAGTTACGACACCCCGGGCAATGAGCAGTTCTTC.

The chain has TRBV29-1 and TRBJ2-1; 9 bases fit TRBD2. The CDR3 contains 15 residues. Trimming at V came to 6 bases and at J to 0 bases, leaving 6 bases not matched to a gene. Germline CDR1 SQVTM, CDR2 ANQGSEA. The chain's CDR3 is CSVIFSGSSYNEQFF. The CDR3 DNA follows: TGCAGCGTCATTTTTAGCGGGAGCTCCTACAATGAGCAGTTCTTC.

This clonotype was detected only a few times. The chain is built from TRBV19 and TRBJ2-5; TRBD2 is a possible D gene (6 bases). The germline gives CDR1 LNHDA, CDR2 SQIVND (reference sequence). Deletions cut 6 bases from V and 5 bases from J, with 13 bases between. The CDR3 has 13 residues. CDR3 nucleotide sequence: TGTGCCAGTAGATCTCAGGGACTGGAGACCCAGTACTTC. Translation: CASRSQGLETQYF.

The V call is TRBV19, the J call TRBJ2-7; D remains ambiguous. Germline V lookup: CDR1 LNHDA, CDR2 SQIVND (reference sequence). The CDR3 covers 12 residues. V was trimmed by 6 bases and J by 4 bases, leaving 10 bases between them. The CDR3 is CASSNNPYEQYF. The CDR3 nucleotides read TGTGCCAGTAGCAATAATCCTTACGAGCAGTACTTC.

The chain couples TRBV7-6 to TRBJ2-1, with 14 bases matching TRBD2. Germline trimming cut 5 bases from V and 9 bases from J; bases unmatched to any gene: 6. CDR3 length: 15 amino acids. Per germline, CDR1 SGHVS and CDR2 FNYEAQ. Here the CDR3 DNA reads TGTGCCAGCAGCCACGGACTAGCGGGGGGAATTGAGCAGTTCTTC. This sequence encodes CASSHGLAGGIEQFF.

J is TRBJ2-2 and V is TRBV2, with D unclear. CDR3 length: 13 amino acids. Trimming removed 8 bases at V and 0 bases at J, with 7 bases between. Germline CDR1 and CDR2: SNHLY and FYNNEI. CDR3 sequence reads: CASCPSNTGELFF. DNA for the CDR3: TGTGCCAGCTGCCCGTCGAACACCGGGGAGCTGTTTTTT.